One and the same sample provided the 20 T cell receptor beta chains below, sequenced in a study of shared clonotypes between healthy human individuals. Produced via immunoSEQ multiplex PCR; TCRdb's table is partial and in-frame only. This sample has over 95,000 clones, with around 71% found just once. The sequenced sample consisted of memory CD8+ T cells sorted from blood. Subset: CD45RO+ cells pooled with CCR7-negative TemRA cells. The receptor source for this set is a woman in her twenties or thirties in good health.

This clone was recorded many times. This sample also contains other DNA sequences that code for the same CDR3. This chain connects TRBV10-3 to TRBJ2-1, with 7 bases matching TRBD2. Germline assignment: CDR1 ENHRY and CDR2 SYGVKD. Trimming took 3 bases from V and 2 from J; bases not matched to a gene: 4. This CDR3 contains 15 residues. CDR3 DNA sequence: TGTGCCATCAGTGATCTAGCGGAGACCTACAATGAGCAGTTCTTC. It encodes CAISDLAETYNEQFF.

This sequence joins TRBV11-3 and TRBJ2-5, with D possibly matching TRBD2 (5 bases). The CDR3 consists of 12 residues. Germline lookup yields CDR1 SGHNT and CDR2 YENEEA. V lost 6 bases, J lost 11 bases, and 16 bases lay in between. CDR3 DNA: TGTGCCAGCAGTCCCGAGATTGGGGAGCAGTACTTC. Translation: CASSPEIGEQYF.

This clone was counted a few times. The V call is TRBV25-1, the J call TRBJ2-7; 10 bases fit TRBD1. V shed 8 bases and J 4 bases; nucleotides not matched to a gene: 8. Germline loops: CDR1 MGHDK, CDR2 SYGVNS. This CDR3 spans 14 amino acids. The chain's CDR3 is CASVPGQGTYEQYF. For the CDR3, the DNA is TGTGCCAGCGTTCCGGGACAGGGGACTTACGAGCAGTACTTC.

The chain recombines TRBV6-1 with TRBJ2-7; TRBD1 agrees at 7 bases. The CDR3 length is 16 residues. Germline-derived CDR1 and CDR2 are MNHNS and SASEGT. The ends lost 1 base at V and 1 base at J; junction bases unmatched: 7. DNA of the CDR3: TGTGCCAGCAGTGAAGAAGACCCGGGACAGTCCTACGAGCAGTACTTC. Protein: CASSEEDPGQSYEQYF.

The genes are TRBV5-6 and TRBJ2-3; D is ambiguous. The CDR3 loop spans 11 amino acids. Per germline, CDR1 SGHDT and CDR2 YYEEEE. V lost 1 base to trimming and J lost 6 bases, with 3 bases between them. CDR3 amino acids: CASSLSDTQYF. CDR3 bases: TGTGCCAGCAGCTTGTCTGATACGCAGTATTTT.

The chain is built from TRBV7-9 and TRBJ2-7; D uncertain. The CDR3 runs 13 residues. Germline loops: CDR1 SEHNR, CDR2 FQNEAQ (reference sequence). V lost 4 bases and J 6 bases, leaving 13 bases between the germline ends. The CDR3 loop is CASSSTRSFEQYF. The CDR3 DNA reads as TGTGCCAGCAGCTCCACACGGTCTTTCGAGCAGTACTTC.

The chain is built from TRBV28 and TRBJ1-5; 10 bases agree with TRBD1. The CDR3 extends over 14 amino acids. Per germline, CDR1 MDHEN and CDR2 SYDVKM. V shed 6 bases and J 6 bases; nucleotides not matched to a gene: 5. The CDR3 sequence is CASSEDRGGQPQHF. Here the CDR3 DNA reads TGTGCCAGCAGCGAGGACAGGGGGGGTCAGCCCCAGCATTTT.

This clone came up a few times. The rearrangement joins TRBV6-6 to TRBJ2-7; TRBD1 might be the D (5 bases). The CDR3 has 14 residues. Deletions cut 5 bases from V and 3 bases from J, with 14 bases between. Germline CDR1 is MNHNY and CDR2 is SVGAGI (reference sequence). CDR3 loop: CASSHRTRFYEQYF. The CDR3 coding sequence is TGTGCCAGCAGTCACCGGACACGATTCTACGAGCAGTACTTC.

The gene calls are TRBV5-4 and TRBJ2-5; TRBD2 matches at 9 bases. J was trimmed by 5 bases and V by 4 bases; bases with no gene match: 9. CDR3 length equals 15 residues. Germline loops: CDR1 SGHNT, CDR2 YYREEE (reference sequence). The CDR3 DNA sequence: TGTGCCAGCAGCCCACGTTTAGCGGGAGTTGAGACCCAGTACTTC. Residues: CASSPRLAGVETQYF.

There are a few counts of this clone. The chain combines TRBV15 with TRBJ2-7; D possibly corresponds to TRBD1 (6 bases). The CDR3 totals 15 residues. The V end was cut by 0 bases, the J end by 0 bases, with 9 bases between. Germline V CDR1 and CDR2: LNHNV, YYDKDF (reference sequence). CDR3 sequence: CATSRDNRASYEQYF. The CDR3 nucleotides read TGTGCCACCAGCAGAGATAACAGGGCCTCCTACGAGCAGTACTTC.

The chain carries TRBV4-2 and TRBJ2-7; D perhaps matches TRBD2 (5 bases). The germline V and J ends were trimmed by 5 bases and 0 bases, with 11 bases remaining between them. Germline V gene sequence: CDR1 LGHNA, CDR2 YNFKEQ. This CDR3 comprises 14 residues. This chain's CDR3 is CASSLTGSSYEQYF. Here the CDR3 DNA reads TGTGCCAGCAGCTTAACGGGGAGCTCCTACGAGCAGTACTTC.

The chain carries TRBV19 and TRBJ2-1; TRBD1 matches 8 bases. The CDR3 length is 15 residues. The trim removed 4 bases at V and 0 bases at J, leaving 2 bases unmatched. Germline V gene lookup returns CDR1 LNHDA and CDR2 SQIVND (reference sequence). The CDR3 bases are TGTGCCAGTAGTAGGACAGGGAGCTCCTACAATGAGCAGTTCTTC. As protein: CASSRTGSSYNEQFF.

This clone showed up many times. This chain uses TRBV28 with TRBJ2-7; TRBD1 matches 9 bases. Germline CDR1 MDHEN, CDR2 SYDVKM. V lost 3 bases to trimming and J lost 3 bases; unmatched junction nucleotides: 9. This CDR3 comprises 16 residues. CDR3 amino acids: CASSFVTGTGLYEQYF. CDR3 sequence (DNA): TGTGCCAGCAGTTTTGTTACCGGGACAGGGCTCTACGAGCAGTACTTC.

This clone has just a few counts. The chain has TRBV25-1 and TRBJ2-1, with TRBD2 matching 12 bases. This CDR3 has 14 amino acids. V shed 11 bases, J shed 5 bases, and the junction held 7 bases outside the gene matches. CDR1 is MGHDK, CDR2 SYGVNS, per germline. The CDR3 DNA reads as TGTGCCTCACTCCGGACTAGCGGGGACAATGAGCAGTTCTTC. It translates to CASLRTSGDNEQFF.

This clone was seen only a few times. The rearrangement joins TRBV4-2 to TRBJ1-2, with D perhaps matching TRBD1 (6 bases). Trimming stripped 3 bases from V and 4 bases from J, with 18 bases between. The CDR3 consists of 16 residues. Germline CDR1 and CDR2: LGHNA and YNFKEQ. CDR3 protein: CASSHVGDTGGYGYTF. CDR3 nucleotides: TGTGCCAGCAGCCACGTAGGGGACACGGGGGGCTATGGCTACACCTTC.

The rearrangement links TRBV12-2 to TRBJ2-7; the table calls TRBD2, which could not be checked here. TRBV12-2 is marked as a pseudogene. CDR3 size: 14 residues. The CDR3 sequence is CASRLCGSSYEQYF. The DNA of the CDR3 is TGTGCAAGTCGCTTATGCGGAAGCTCCTACGAGCAGTACTTC.

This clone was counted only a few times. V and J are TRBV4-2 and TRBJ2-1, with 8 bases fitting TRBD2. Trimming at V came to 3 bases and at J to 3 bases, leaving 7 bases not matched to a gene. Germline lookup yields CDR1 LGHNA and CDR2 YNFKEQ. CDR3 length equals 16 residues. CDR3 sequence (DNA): TGTGCCAGCAGCCAGACTCTAGCGGGCGACTACAATGAGCAGTTCTTC. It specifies CASSQTLAGDYNEQFF.

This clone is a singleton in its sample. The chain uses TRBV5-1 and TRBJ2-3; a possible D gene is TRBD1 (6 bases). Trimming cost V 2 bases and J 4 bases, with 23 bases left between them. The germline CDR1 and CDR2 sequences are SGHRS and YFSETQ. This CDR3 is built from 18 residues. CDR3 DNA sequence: TGCGCCAGCAGCTTCTACGGAACAGGGATCCCTCTCCCAGATACGCAGTATTTT. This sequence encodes CASSFYGTGIPLPDTQYF.

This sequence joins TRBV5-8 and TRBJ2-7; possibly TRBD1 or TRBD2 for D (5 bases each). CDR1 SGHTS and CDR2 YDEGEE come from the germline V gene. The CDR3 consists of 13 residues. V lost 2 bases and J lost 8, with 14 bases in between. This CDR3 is CASSFFGTAKQYF. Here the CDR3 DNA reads TGTGCCAGCAGCTTTTTTGGGACGGCGAAGCAGTACTTC.

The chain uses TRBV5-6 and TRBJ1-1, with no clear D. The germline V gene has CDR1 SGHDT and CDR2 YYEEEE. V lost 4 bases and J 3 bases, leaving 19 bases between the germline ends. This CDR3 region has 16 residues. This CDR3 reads CASSKADWGGDTEAFF. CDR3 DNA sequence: TGTGCCAGCAGCAAAGCGGATTGGGGAGGCGACACTGAAGCTTTCTTT.